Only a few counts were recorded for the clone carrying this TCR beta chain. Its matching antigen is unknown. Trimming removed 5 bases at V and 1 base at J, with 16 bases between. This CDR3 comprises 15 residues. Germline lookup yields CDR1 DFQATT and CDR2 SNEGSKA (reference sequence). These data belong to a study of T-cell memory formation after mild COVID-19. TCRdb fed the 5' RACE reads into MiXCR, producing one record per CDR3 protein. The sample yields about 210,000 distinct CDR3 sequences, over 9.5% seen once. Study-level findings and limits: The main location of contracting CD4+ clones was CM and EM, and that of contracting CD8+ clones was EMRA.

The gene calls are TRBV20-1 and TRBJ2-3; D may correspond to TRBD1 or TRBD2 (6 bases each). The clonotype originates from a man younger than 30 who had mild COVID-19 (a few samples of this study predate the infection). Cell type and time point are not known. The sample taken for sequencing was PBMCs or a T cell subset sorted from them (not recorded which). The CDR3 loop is CSAGGRGSRTDTQYF. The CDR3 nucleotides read TGCAGTGCTGGGGGGCGGGGCTCCCGCACAGATACGCAGTATTTT.